The 19 T cell receptor beta chains given below trace back to one sample, sequenced in a study of blood T cell repertoires in COVID-19. Assay: immunoSEQ multiplex PCR; the TCRdb copy retains only in-frame clones and omits some. The sample lists about 50,000 clones, around 79% occurring once. Sample: peripheral blood. These receptors originate from a man in his sixties or seventies with active or convalescent COVID-19.

The chain joins TRBV28 to TRBJ2-5; 10 bases fit TRBD2. CDR3 length equals 14 residues. From germline, CDR1 is MDHEN and CDR2 SYDVKM. The DNA for the CDR3 is TGTGCGTCGGCCCCTAGCGGGGGTAGTGAGACCCAGTACTTC. Encoded protein: CASAPSGGSETQYF.

This clone was counted only a few times. The chain carries TRBV5-1 and TRBJ2-1; TRBD1 matches at 7 bases. CDR1 and CDR2 (germline): SGHRS, YFSETQ. V trimming: 4 bases; J trimming: 4 bases; junction bases outside the gene matches: 11. CDR3 length: 16 amino acids. CDR3 loop: CASSVAGTELYNEQFF. In DNA form, the CDR3 reads TGCGCCAGCAGCGTAGCTGGGACAGAACTATACAATGAGCAGTTCTTC.

This clone has at least ten counts. The chain combines TRBV5-4 with TRBJ1-4, with a possible D match to TRBD1 (6 bases). CDR3 length: 16 residues. Trimming stripped 4 bases from V and 1 base from J, with 14 bases between. Germline V gives CDR1 SGHNT, CDR2 YYREEE (reference sequence). CDR3 loop: CASSTRGRGTNEKLFF. The CDR3 DNA is TGTGCCAGCAGCACCCGGGGCAGGGGAACTAATGAAAAACTGTTTTTT.

This clone appeared a single time. V is TRBV24-1 and J is TRBJ1-2; D unresolved. With 5 bases removed from V and 7 bases from J, the gap between germline ends came to 16 bases. Looked up from germline, CDR1 is KGHDR and CDR2 is SFDVKD. This CDR3 is 14 amino acids long. CDR3 sequence: CATSGRTDAGGYTF. DNA of the CDR3: TGTGCCACCAGTGGTCGGACGGATGCGGGTGGCTACACCTTC.

The chain couples TRBV6-4 to TRBJ1-4, with D tentatively TRBD1 (6 bases). The CDR3 consists of 13 residues. V shed 9 bases and J shed 0 bases, with 8 bases lying between them. Germline V lookup: CDR1 MRHNA, CDR2 SNTAGT. DNA for the CDR3: TGTGCCAGAGGGGGGGCAACTAATGAAAAACTGTTTTTT. Amino acid sequence: CARGGATNEKLFF.

This clone turned up a few times. V usage is TRBV7-3 and J usage is TRBJ1-2; no clear D. The CDR3 runs 14 residues. The V end was cut by 2 bases, the J end by 0 bases, with 7 bases between. CDR1 SGHTA and CDR2 FQGTGA come from the germline V gene. This CDR3 reads CASSLSGTNYGYTF. The CDR3 coding sequence is TGTGCCAGCAGCTTATCCGGGACTAACTATGGCTACACCTTC. Using reference TRBV7-3 and TRBJ1-2 for the parts outside the CDR3, the full variable domain is GAGVSQTPSNKVTEKGKYVELRCDPISGHTALYWYRQSLGQGPEFLIYFQGTGAADDSGLPNDRFFAVRPEGSVSTLKIQRTERGDSAVYLCASSLSGTNYGYTFGSGTRLTVV.

This clone was detected once. The chain has TRBV7-9 and TRBJ1-6; the match to TRBD1 covers 7 bases. The ends lost 2 bases at V and 5 bases at J; junction bases unmatched: 3. The germline gives CDR1 SEHNR, CDR2 FQNEAQ (reference sequence). The CDR3 sequence is 15 residues long. CDR3 sequence reads: CASSLWGQHNSPLHF. The CDR3 nucleotides read TGTGCCAGCAGCTTATGGGGACAGCATAATTCACCCCTCCACTTT.

Only a few counts were recorded for this clone. The chain combines TRBV20-1 with TRBJ1-2, with 8 bases that match TRBD1. CDR3 length: 11 amino acids. Trimming cost V 5 bases and J 8 bases; bases outside gene matches: 4. CDR1 DFQATT and CDR2 SNEGSKA come from the germline V gene (reference sequence). CDR3 sequence (DNA): TGCAGTGCTGCGACAGGGGCCGGCTACACCTTC. Its translation is CSAATGAGYTF.

The genes are TRBV27 and TRBJ2-7; TRBD2 might be the D (6 bases). CDR3 size: 15 residues. The V end was cut by 6 bases, the J end by 0 bases, with 15 bases between. CDR1 and CDR2 (germline): MNHEY, SMNVEV (reference sequence). The CDR3 DNA reads TGTGCCAGCAGACAGTCCCTAGCGCCCTCCTACGAGCAGTACTTC. Its translation: CASRQSLAPSYEQYF.

This clone was recorded many times. This rearrangement joins TRBV11-3 to TRBJ2-2, with D tentatively TRBD2 (5 bases). Germline CDR1 is SGHNT and CDR2 is YENEEA. The V gene lost 6 bases and the J gene lost 4 bases, with 12 bases spanning the gap. The CDR3 is 14 residues long. CDR3 in amino acids: CASRVRTGTGELFF. CDR3 bases: TGTGCCAGCAGAGTTAGGACTGGCACCGGGGAGCTGTTTTTT.

The V and J genes are TRBV18 and TRBJ1-5, with 7 bases identical to TRBD1. With 0 bases clipped from V and 4 bases from J, the junction kept 0 bases outside the gene matches. The CDR3 sequence is 14 residues long. CDR1 and CDR2 from the germline V gene are KGHSH and LQKENI. The chain's CDR3 is CASSPPGQNQPQHF. The CDR3 coding sequence is TGTGCCAGCTCACCACCGGGACAGAATCAGCCCCAGCATTTT.

The chain couples TRBV5-4 to TRBJ1-4; D remains ambiguous. Germline loops: CDR1 SGHNT, CDR2 YYREEE (reference sequence). The CDR3 runs to 14 residues. V lost 0 bases, J lost 8 bases, and 11 bases lay in between. CDR3 sequence reads: CASSLGGLEEKLFF. As DNA, the CDR3 is TGTGCCAGCAGCTTGGGAGGGCTGGAAGAAAAACTGTTTTTT.

The V gene is TRBV10-3, the J gene TRBJ2-5; possibly TRBD2 for D (5 bases). Germline assignment: CDR1 ENHRY and CDR2 SYGVKD. V was shortened by 0 bases and J by 3 bases, with 11 bases between the two germline ends. The CDR3 sequence is 15 residues long. The CDR3 region has the DNA TGTGCCATCAGTGAGTCGGAGGACGGAGAAGAGACCCAGTACTTC. It codes for CAISESEDGEETQYF.

The chain uses TRBV30 and TRBJ2-3, with 14 bases lining up with TRBD2. Germline loops: CDR1 GTSNPN, CDR2 SVGIG (reference sequence). The junction had 2 bases not matched to a gene; V was cut back by 7 bases and J by 5 bases. CDR3 size: 13 residues. CDR3 sequence (DNA): TGTGCCTTAGGACTAGCGGGAGGAGATACGCAGTATTTT. It specifies CALGLAGGDTQYF.

V is TRBV7-9 and J is TRBJ2-7; 11 positions agree with TRBD2. Unmatched junction bases numbered 2, after V lost 1 base and J lost 3 bases. This CDR3 spans 15 amino acids. Per germline, CDR1 SEHNR and CDR2 FQNEAQ (reference sequence). The CDR3 nucleotides are TGTGCCAGCAGCTTAGTGGGGACTAGCGGCTACGAGCAGTACTTC. It is translated as CASSLVGTSGYEQYF.

This clone has just a few counts. In nucleotides, the CDR3 is TGTGCCAGCAGCCCAGGGGCAGGGAGGGCAAGCTCCTACGAGCAGTACTTC. Translation: CASSPGAGRASSYEQYF. The chain couples TRBV28 to TRBJ2-7, with a tentative D call TRBD2 (7 bases). Per germline, CDR1 MDHEN and CDR2 SYDVKM. The CDR3 loop spans 17 amino acids. Trimming cost V 6 bases and J 0 bases, with 21 bases left between them.

This clone was seen a handful of times. V and J are TRBV7-9 and TRBJ1-6, with 8 bases fitting TRBD1. Looked up from germline, CDR1 is SEHNR and CDR2 is FQNEAQ (reference sequence). After removal of 4 bases from V and 7 bases from J, the junction contained 3 bases not matched to a gene. The CDR3 totals 14 residues. The DNA of the CDR3 is TGTGCCAGCAGCTCGGGACAGGAGAATTCACCCCTCCACTTT. The encoded protein is CASSSGQENSPLHF.

The CDR3 region is CASSQVRGDGYTF. In nucleotides, the CDR3 is TGTGCCAGCAGCCAAGTAAGGGGCGATGGCTACACCTTC. The chain joins TRBV14 to TRBJ1-2; TRBD1 is a possible D gene (5 bases). Germline assignment: CDR1 SGHDN and CDR2 FVKESK. V lost 1 base and J 6 bases, leaving 9 bases between the germline ends. This CDR3 has 13 amino acids.

This clone has a handful of counts. V is TRBV12-3 or TRBV12-4 and J is TRBJ1-2, with D unresolved. The CDR3 loop spans 13 amino acids. Between the trimmed V and J ends, which lost 7 bases and 2 bases, there was a span of 11 bases. CDR3 region: CASTFGLNYGYTF. The CDR3 region has the DNA TGTGCCAGCACCTTCGGTCTAAACTATGGCTACACCTTC.